The clone carrying this TCR beta chain came up many times. The sample originates from a study of T-cell memory formation after mild COVID-19. Study information: Clustering of TCRs was largely donor specific.

The CDR3 contains 13 residues. Trimming took off 5 bases at V and 1 base at J, with 9 bases between the two ends. The germline CDR1 and CDR2 sequences are DFQATT and SNEGSKA (reference sequence). TCRdb analysed the 5' RACE reads with MiXCR anew, one entry per CDR3 protein. The profile covers approximately 300,000 distinct CDR3 sequences, with 15% to 20% appearing a single time and approximately 20% taken by the ten largest. The specimen sequenced was PBMCs or a T cell subset sorted from them (not recorded which). The chain uses TRBV20-1 and TRBJ2-4; no reliable D call. The sequence came from a man aged 18 to 30 who had mild COVID-19 (a few samples of this study predate the infection). Cell type and time point are not known. CDR3 region: CSAPSLAKNIQYF. The CDR3, as DNA: TGCAGTGCTCCTTCCCTGGCCAAAAACATTCAGTACTTC.